The 14 T cell receptor beta chains reported below all come from one sample, sequenced in a study of cytomegalovirus exposure and HLA in healthy donors. The PCR contained 60 Vbeta and 13 Jbeta primers. Generated by immunoSEQ multiplex PCR, the TCRdb table keeps only in-frame clones and is missing some. The sample lists 200,000 to 300,000 clones; roughly four fifths were seen once. The sample taken for sequencing was PBMCs. Every receptor here comes from a woman between 40 and 55 years old in good health and CMV-seropositive.

J is TRBJ1-3 and V is TRBV6-6; no clear D. This CDR3 spans 16 amino acids. V was shortened by 0 bases and J by 4 bases, with 13 bases between the two germline ends. CDR1 and CDR2 (germline): MNHNY, SVGAGI (reference sequence). DNA for the CDR3: TGTGCCAGCAGTTACTCGGCGGGAACAAGAGGAAACACCATATATTTT. Translation gives CASSYSAGTRGNTIYF.

The gene calls are TRBV30 and TRBJ1-3; tentative D call: TRBD1 (5 bases). Trimming shortened V by 2 bases and J by 4 bases, and 15 bases separated the two germline ends. CDR3 size: 15 residues. The germline V gene has CDR1 GTSNPN and CDR2 SVGIG (reference sequence). CDR3 in DNA: TGTGCCTGGAGTCTAAGGGGATTGAGCGGAAACACCATATATTTT. Translation gives CAWSLRGLSGNTIYF.

The CDR3 bases are TGTGCCAGCAGCAAATCTGGTGGCGGACTACTCCAAAGGGGATCGTTTGAGCAGTTCTTC. This sequence encodes CASSKSGGGLLQRGSFEQFF. This chain joins TRBV7-6 and TRBJ2-1; a weak D match, TRBD2 (6 bases). The CDR3 is 20 residues long. With 5 bases removed from V and 9 bases from J, the gap between germline ends came to 35 bases. CDR1 and CDR2 (germline): SGHVS, FNYEAQ. The complete variable domain, with remaining parts taken from reference TRBV7-6 and TRBJ2-1, reads GAGVSQSPRYKVTKRGQDVALRCDPISGHVSLYWYRQALGQGPEFLTYFNYEAQQDKSGLPNDRFSAERPEGSISTLTIQRTEQRDSAMYRCASSKSGGGLLQRGSFEQFFGPGTRLTVL.

This clone has only one observation. The chain combines TRBV13 with TRBJ2-7; TRBD2 matches at 11 bases. This CDR3 has 17 amino acids. The germline V gene encodes CDR1 PRHDT and CDR2 FYEKMQ (reference sequence). The ends lost 5 bases at V and 5 bases at J; junction bases unmatched: 14. The DNA of the CDR3 is TGTGCCAGCAGCCAAGGACATAATAGCGGGAGGGCCGACGAGCAGTACTTC. Amino acids: CASSQGHNSGRADEQYF.

Points on this clone: One end of the junction does not line up with germline, which may come from a read error. The V gene is TRBV7-9, the J gene TRBJ1-1; tentative D call: TRBD1 (5 bases). CDR3 length equals 16 residues. Germline loops: CDR1 SEHNR, CDR2 FQNEAQ (reference sequence). CDR3 coding DNA: TGTTCCAGCAGCTTATATGCAGGGAGGGGAAACACTGAAGCTTTCTTT. It yields the protein CSSSLYAGRGNTEAFF.

The sample holds a few counts of this clone. The genes are TRBV5-4 and TRBJ2-1; 7 bases are shared with TRBD2. CDR1 is SGHNT and CDR2 is YYREEE in the germline V gene (reference sequence). V was pared by 4 bases and J by 9 bases, with 10 bases of the junction left unmatched. This CDR3 region has 14 residues. The CDR3 coding sequence is TGTGCCAGCAGCCGGGGGGAGTCCTATAGTGAGCAGTTCTTC. Translation gives CASSRGESYSEQFF.

The rearrangement joins TRBV30 to TRBJ1-4; 8 nucleotides match TRBD1. Looked up from germline, CDR1 is GTSNPN and CDR2 is SVGIG (reference sequence). The V and J ends lost 5 bases and 7 bases, in that order; junction bases with no gene match: 9. CDR3 length: 14 residues. CDR3 loop: CAWAPGQVVEKLFF. The CDR3 DNA reads TGTGCCTGGGCCCCGGGACAGGTTGTTGAAAAACTGTTTTTT.

The chain carries TRBV7-6 and TRBJ2-3; TRBD2 might be the D (6 bases). In germline, CDR1 is SGHVS, CDR2 FNYEAQ. With 5 bases removed from V and 1 base from J, the gap between germline ends came to 19 bases. CDR3 length equals 17 residues. The CDR3 reads CASSPSPGASRTDTQYF. The CDR3 nucleotides read TGTGCCAGCAGCCCGAGTCCGGGAGCTTCACGCACAGATACGCAGTATTTT.

This sequence joins TRBV7-2 and TRBJ2-2; 11 nucleotides match TRBD2. Trimming at V came to 0 bases and at J to 7 bases, leaving 4 bases not matched to a gene. This CDR3 has 16 amino acids. Germline V gene lookup returns CDR1 SGHTA and CDR2 FQGNSA. CDR3 loop: CASSLAPGLAVGELFF. Written as DNA, the CDR3 is TGTGCCAGCAGCTTAGCCCCGGGACTAGCGGTCGGGGAGCTGTTTTTT.

The DNA of the CDR3 is TGTGCCAGCAGCTTAGGGGTAGCGAGCTATTCCTACGAGCAGTACTTC. It translates to CASSLGVASYSYEQYF. The chain has TRBV7-2 and TRBJ2-7, with a possible D match to TRBD2 (5 bases). Germline CDR1 SGHTA, CDR2 FQGNSA. This CDR3 has 16 amino acids. Trimming removed 1 base at V and 1 base at J, with 14 bases between.

V is TRBV30 and J is TRBJ1-1; unclear D gene. Between the trimmed V and J ends, which lost 3 bases and 4 bases, there was a span of 12 bases. Per the germline V gene, CDR1 is GTSNPN and CDR2 is SVGIG (reference sequence). The CDR3 length is 13 residues. As DNA, the CDR3 is TGTGCCTGGAGGCTCTCAGCGTCCACTGAAGCTTTCTTT. This codes for CAWRLSASTEAFF.

The chain links TRBV7-3 to TRBJ1-2; D possibly corresponds to TRBD1 (6 bases). Germline V lookup: CDR1 SGHTA, CDR2 FQGTGA. This CDR3 has 14 amino acids. V shed 6 bases and J shed 7 bases, with 18 bases lying between them. The CDR3 spells CASSPGDKRGGYTF. The CDR3 nucleotides are TGTGCCAGCAGTCCTGGGGACAAGCGGGGTGGCTACACCTTC.

V is TRBV7-8 and J is TRBJ1-6; D may be TRBD1 (6 bases). The germline V gene encodes CDR1 SGHVS and CDR2 FQNEAQ. CDR3 length equals 13 residues. The V gene lost 4 bases and the J gene lost 5 bases, with 6 bases spanning the gap. The CDR3 DNA reads as TGTGCCAGCAGCTACAGGGATAATTCACCCCTCCACTTT. Translating it yields CASSYRDNSPLHF.

V gene TRBV29-1 combines with J gene TRBJ2-5, with D possibly TRBD2 on 6 matching bases. The CDR3 is made up of 15 amino acids. Germline V gene sequence: CDR1 SQVTM, CDR2 ANQGSEA. V was shortened by 1 base and J by 2 bases, with 14 bases between the two germline ends. The CDR3 DNA sequence: TGCAGCGTTGAAGCTTCAGGAGGAGGGCAAGAGACCCAGTACTTC. It encodes CSVEASGGGQETQYF.